What follows is one TCR beta chain and its context. Its antigen target is currently unknown. There are no base qualities to consult, and no much larger clone falls within one base. Libraries were made using 5' RACE. Sequencer: Illumina HiSeq 2500. A second roughly 6 to 12 cycle PCR used a sample-barcoded 5' primer and a J-beta primer mix. A template-switch 5' adaptor carrying 12 random nucleotides introduced a unique molecular identifier onto each TCR beta cDNA molecule. Each sample yielded at least 3 million CDR3-containing paired-end reads. First-strand cDNA synthesis was performed from all RNA using the Mint cDNA synthesis kit, with priming by a TRBC-specific oligonucleotide. After uracil-DNA glycosylase treatment, a first 18-cycle PCR used universal primers M1SS and BC2_uni_R on all cDNA. The authors processed their data as follows. For normalization, 1 million high-quality reads were randomly selected from each sample, with every read carrying a distinct molecular identifier. Instead of being binned into consensus sequences, reads that shared molecular identifiers were thrown out. CDR3 identification, clonotype clustering and error correction used MiTCR with a Q25 quality threshold and the strictest error-elimination algorithm. A nonparametric unseen species model using Euler transformation provided a lower-bound estimate of total TCR beta diversity. TCRdb reprocessed the public reads (quality trimming at Q25 with fastp, clone calling with MiXCR) and kept in-frame beta chains. Each entry is one CDR3 protein sequence, shown with its most common DNA and genes. These V and J calls are TCRdb output, not the study's own analysis. The sample table contains more than 700,000 distinct CDR3 sequences; only one count was recorded for roughly 50% of them. Together, the top ten hold approximately 40% of the sample.

This entry belongs to a study of blood T cells in healthy people across ages (dated by TCRdb to the mid-2010s). Some background on the complete study: In model experiments, roughly one uniquely barcoded TCR beta cDNA molecule per two T cells was captured by template switching. The study measured age-related changes in TCR beta repertoire diversity using deep sequencing normalized with unique cDNA molecular identifiers. Donors were grouped into four age groups: young (average 16 years), middle-aged (roughly 40), aged (roughly 62) and long-lived (approximately 75). To avoid experimental bias, donors of different ages were distributed randomly across sequencing lanes. Two additional independent replicas of 1 million unique cDNA reads from the same blood draw were analyzed for two donors (one aged 18 to 29 and one aged 80 or older).

CDR1 SGDLS and CDR2 YYNGEE were looked up in the germline V gene. Its CDR3 holds 14 amino acids, cysteine through phenylalanine. The entry retains the CDR3 DNA only, 42 bases that are in frame from base 1. What the work shows at the level of the full study, not this receptor alone: Because profiling used bulk unsorted PBMCs, naive and antigen-experienced compartments could not be compared conclusively. Donor CMV infection status was unknown, potentially confounding age-related changes in expanded clonotypes. Observed TCR beta diversity per million T cells fell roughly linearly with age, and a significant reduction was already apparent by age around 40. Compared with the aged group, the long-lived group had more naive CD4+ T cells, fewer expanded clones and increased TCR diversity, suggesting age selection. Estimates of total diversity from one million sequenced T cells were regarded as lower bounds and underestimates. There was a strong correlation between observed TCR beta diversity and the percentage of naive T cells measured by flow cytometry.

The roughly 38 donors, aged about 6 to 95 years, were systemically healthy Caucasian individuals from Russia. Each donor gave ten milliliters of peripheral blood, collected into EDTA-treated Vacutainer tubes. Ficoll-Paque density-gradient centrifugation was used to isolate PBMCs, with at least 6.5 million per sample. Total RNA, at least 5 micrograms per sample, was extracted from PBMCs with Trizol reagent. For every donor, flow cytometry on a PBMC aliquot measured the percentage of naive CD45RAhigh/CD27high T cells. This TCR derives from a man at least 80 years old in good health. The chain is encoded by TRBV9 joined to TRBJ2-1, with the D segment identity uncertain. With the DNA end fitting TRBJ2-7 better, the J assignment may be wrong. What was sequenced was blood. The CDR3 corresponds to CASSVMGSYNEQYF. The nucleotides read TGTGCCAGCAGCGTAATGGGTTCCTACAATGAGCAGTACTTC.